Each of the 8 T cell receptor beta chains below was sequenced from the same sample in a study of T cells in Graves' hyperthyroidism and ophthalmopathy. The CDR3 regions of TCR beta were amplified from RNA transcripts. With the HTBI primer set, the TCR CDR3 went through a first round of RT-PCR. TCRdb itself ran the multiplex PCR reads through MiXCR, one entry per CDR3 protein. The sample shows a few hundred thousand distinct CDR3 sequences, 15% to 18% of them seen only once. Specimen: blood. The origin of the receptors is a woman between 25 and 40 years old with Graves' hyperthyroidism.

The table lists this clonotype with many counts. The V gene is TRBV12-3 or TRBV12-4, the J gene TRBJ2-3; D is perhaps TRBD2 (6 bases). The V gene lost 5 bases and the J gene lost 2 bases, with 14 bases spanning the gap. This CDR3 is built from 15 residues. In nucleotides, the CDR3 is TGTGCCAGCAGTGATCGAGCGGGCCCCACAGATACGCAGTATTTT. Translation: CASSDRAGPTDTQYF.

Concerning this clonotype: A much larger clone differs from this one at a single base, so this may be a read error. This chain uses TRBV24-1 with TRBJ2-1; D is unclear. Germline V CDR1 and CDR2: KGHDR, SFDVKD. The length of the CDR3 is 13 residues. CDR3 in amino acids: CAASSYKYSEQFF. The CDR3 nucleotides read TGTGCCGCATCGTCCTACAAATACAGTGAGCAGTTCTTC.

The CDR3 coding sequence is TGTGCCAGCAGTGAATCTAGCGGGAGGTCCGAGCAGTACTTC. This codes for CASSESSGRSEQYF. This chain links TRBV25-1 with TRBJ2-7, with TRBD2 matching over 11 bases. The junction had 2 bases not matched to a gene; V was cut back by 1 base and J by 6 bases. CDR3 length equals 14 residues. Germline values: CDR1 MGHDK, CDR2 SYGVNS.

Ten or more counts support this clonotype. The J gene is TRBJ2-7, the V gene TRBV2, with 9 bases fitting TRBD1. CDR1 is SNHLY and CDR2 is FYNNEI in the germline V gene. CDR3 length: 17 amino acids. Germline trimming cut 6 bases from V and 1 base from J; bases unmatched to any gene: 13. DNA of the CDR3: TGTGCCAGCAGGAGAGGACAGGGGCGATCCTGGTCCTACGAGCAGTACTTC. This encodes CASRRGQGRSWSYEQYF.

This clonotype was seen at least ten times. This sequence joins TRBV6-2 or TRBV6-3 and TRBJ2-1, with TRBD2 matching over 11 bases. Trimming at V came to 0 bases and at J to 12 bases, leaving 7 bases not matched to a gene. The CDR3 sequence is 15 residues long. Germline CDR1 is MNHEY and CDR2 is SVGEGT. CDR3 sequence (DNA): TGTGCCAGCAGTTACTCGACTAGCGGGAAGGATATGCAGTTCTTC. Protein sequence: CASSYSTSGKDMQFF.

This clonotype has at least ten counts. Here the CDR3 reads CSARDPLSGTNNEQFF. The CDR3, as DNA: TGCAGTGCTAGAGATCCTCTTAGCGGGACCAACAATGAGCAGTTCTTC. The chain joins TRBV20-1 to TRBJ2-1; 8 positions agree with TRBD2. The CDR3 loop spans 16 amino acids. Germline lookup yields CDR1 DFQATT and CDR2 SNEGSKA (reference sequence). V gave up 0 bases and J gave up 5 bases; unmatched junction bases: 9.

This clonotype occurred many times. The rearrangement uses TRBV7-2 and TRBJ1-2, with D hard to call. Trimming took off 0 bases at V and 8 bases at J, with 16 bases between the two ends. CDR1 is SGHTA and CDR2 is FQGNSA in the germline V gene. The length of the CDR3 is 15 residues. CDR3 bases: TGTGCCAGCAGCTTAGCATCGGACGGTTGGTCCGGCTACACCTTC. Encoded protein: CASSLASDGWSGYTF.

This clonotype was seen many times. CDR3 sequence reads: CASSLVAVPGQGNTEAFF. CDR3 in DNA: TGTGCCAGCAGTTTAGTAGCGGTCCCGGGACAGGGAAACACTGAAGCTTTCTTT. V and J are TRBV27 and TRBJ1-1, with 9 nucleotides matching TRBD1. This CDR3 has 18 residues. The germline V gene encodes CDR1 MNHEY and CDR2 SMNVEV (reference sequence). With 2 bases clipped from V and 2 bases from J, the junction kept 12 bases outside the gene matches.